This is a list of T cell receptor beta chains from one sample in a study of blood T cell repertoires in COVID-19. The assay was immunoSEQ multiplex PCR, and TCRdb's table has in-frame clones only and misses some. In the table there are around 30,000 clones, more than 60% of which are singletons. The sample consisted of peripheral blood. These receptors were collected from a man older than 75 with active or convalescent COVID-19. CDR3s include the opening cysteine and the closing phenylalanine or tryptophan. D genes are given only for firm matches. The size field is filled for only some rows; it gives once, few, many or a size class.

V,size,D,J,CDR3,DNA
TRBV29-1,-,-,TRBJ1-4,CSASTGREANEKLFF,TGCAGCGCCTCAACGGGCAGGGAAGCTAATGAAAAACTGTTTTTT
TRBV29-1,-,TRBD1,TRBJ2-5,CSVRRDRGFVQETQYF,TGCAGCGTCCGGAGGGACAGGGGGTTTGTCCAAGAGACCCAGTACTTC
TRBV19,few,TRBD1,TRBJ2-7,CASNPGQGTYEQYF,TGTGCCAGTAACCCGGGACAGGGGACCTACGAGCAGTACTTC
TRBV5-1,-,TRBD2,TRBJ2-2,CASKSGSIGTGELFF,TGCGCCAGCAAAAGCGGGAGTATAGGCACCGGGGAGCTGTTTTTT
TRBV28,-,-,TRBJ1-5,CASSLPAGNGNQPQHF,TGTGCCAGCAGTTTACCGGCGGGAAATGGTAATCAGCCCCAGCATTTT
TRBV4-2,-,TRBD2,TRBJ2-3,CASSQVLASGSTDTQYF,TGTGCCAGCAGCCAAGTGTTGGCTAGCGGGAGCACAGATACGCAGTATTTT
TRBV27,-,-,TRBJ2-3,CASAAEYTDTQYF,TGTGCCAGTGCGGCGGAGTACACAGATACGCAGTATTTT
TRBV6-5,medium-sized,TRBD2,TRBJ2-7,CASSYAGGYEQYF,TGTGCCAGCAGTTATGCGGGAGGATACGAGCAGTACTTC
TRBV6-4,-,-,TRBJ2-6,CASSERFSGANVLTF,TGTGCCAGCAGTGAGAGGTTCTCTGGGGCCAACGTCCTGACTTTC
TRBV18,-,-,TRBJ2-5,CASSPYTGGQETQYF,TGTGCCAGCTCACCATATACGGGGGGCCAGGAGACCCAGTACTTC
TRBV7-3,-,-,TRBJ2-2,CASSLNGAVSTGELFF,TGTGCCAGCAGCTTAAATGGGGCAGTTAGTACCGGGGAGCTGTTTTTT
TRBV28,-,-,TRBJ2-2,CASRTGRVTGELFF,TGTGCCAGCAGGACAGGACGTGTCACCGGGGAGCTGTTTTTT
TRBV11-3,-,TRBD1,TRBJ1-2,CASSLGTGGAYGYTF,TGTGCCAGCAGCTTAGGGACAGGGGGCGCATATGGCTACACCTTC
TRBV7-9,-,-,TRBJ2-7,CASSLAPSGETYEQYF,TGTGCCAGCAGCTTAGCGCCATCTGGGGAGACCTACGAGCAGTACTTC
TRBV29-1,once,-,TRBJ2-2,CSVPLLSDVGGTGELFF,TGCAGCGTTCCACTATTATCAGATGTGGGTGGCACCGGGGAGCTGTTTTTT
TRBV3-1/TRBV3-2,-,-,TRBJ2-5,CASSQGWLTEETQYF,TGTGCCAGCAGCCAAGGGTGGTTGACAGAAGAGACCCAGTACTTC
TRBV3-1/TRBV3-2,-,TRBD2,TRBJ2-1,CASSQGAGGHNEQFF,TGTGCCAGCAGCCAAGGGGCGGGAGGCCACAATGAGCAGTTCTTC
TRBV18,-,TRBD1,TRBJ1-2,CASSPAAGGDYYGYTF,TGTGCCAGCTCACCCGCGGCAGGGGGCGATTACTATGGCTACACCTTC
TRBV27,-,TRBD2,TRBJ2-1,CASSWFTGGRGEQFF,TGTGCCAGCAGTTGGTTTACGGGAGGACGGGGTGAGCAGTTCTTC
TRBV16,-,TRBD1,TRBJ2-7,CASSQTGTGPPSYEQYF,TGTGCCAGCAGCCAAACCGGGACAGGGCCTCCCTCCTACGAGCAGTACTTC
TRBV24-1,-,-,TRBJ2-1,CATKGAYNEQFF,TGTGCCACCAAGGGGGCCTACAATGAGCAGTTCTTC
TRBV19,-,TRBD2,TRBJ2-4,CASSMGGSLNIENIQYF,TGTGCCAGTAGTATGGGCGGGAGTTTAAACATCGAAAACATTCAGTACTTC
TRBV11-3,-,TRBD1,TRBJ1-1,CASSHWTGDPEAFF,TGTGCCAGCAGCCACTGGACAGGGGATCCGGAAGCTTTCTTT
TRBV7-9,-,TRBD1,TRBJ2-7,CASSSKPGTGNNEQYF,TGTGCCAGCAGCTCCAAACCCGGGACAGGGAATAACGAGCAGTACTTC
TRBV19,-,-,TRBJ2-2,CASSSRDGGNTGELFF,TGTGCCAGTAGCTCCAGGGACGGGGGGAACACCGGGGAGCTGTTTTTT
TRBV7-9,-,-,TRBJ1-1,CASSHGAGGTEAFF,TGTGCCAGCAGTCACGGGGCGGGAGGCACTGAAGCTTTCTTT
TRBV4-3,-,-,TRBJ1-3,CASSQGGGNTIYF,TGCGCCAGCAGCCAAGGAGGCGGAAACACCATATATTTT
TRBV12-3/TRBV12-4,-,TRBD1,TRBJ2-7,CASSRDRDHEQYF,TGTGCCAGCAGCCGGGACAGGGACCACGAGCAGTACTTC
TRBV9,-,TRBD2,TRBJ2-5,CASSENVAGGETQYF,TGTGCCAGCAGCGAGAACGTAGCGGGAGGGGAGACCCAGTACTTC
TRBV7-2,-,TRBD1,TRBJ2-1,CASSSWTGPNRDEQFF,TGTGCCAGCAGCTCCTGGACAGGCCCGAATCGGGATGAGCAGTTCTTC
TRBV7-9,-,-,TRBJ2-1,CASSLFGGISYNEQFF,TGTGCCAGCAGCTTATTTGGCGGGATCTCCTACAATGAGCAGTTCTTC
TRBV6-4,-,TRBD2,TRBJ2-1,CASSELAGVMYNEQFF,TGTGCCAGCAGTGAGCTAGCGGGAGTAATGTACAATGAGCAGTTCTTC
TRBV3-1/TRBV3-2,-,-,TRBJ2-3,CASKPSGFTDTQYF,TGTGCCAGCAAGCCAAGCGGATTCACAGATACGCAGTATTTT
TRBV3-1/TRBV3-2,-,-,TRBJ1-4,CASSLGGTLINEKLFF,TGTGCCAGCAGCCTCGGAGGGACCTTAATAAATGAAAAACTGTTTTTT
TRBV2,-,-,TRBJ2-2,CASRTQLAYSGELFF,TGTGCCAGCAGGACGCAGTTAGCGTACTCCGGGGAGCTGTTTTTT
TRBV6-5,-,TRBD1,TRBJ2-1,CAIPDRGGNEQFF,TGTGCCATCCCGGACAGGGGAGGCAATGAGCAGTTCTTC
TRBV13,-,TRBD2,TRBJ2-7,CASTLAGTYEQYF,TGTGCCAGCACCCTAGCGGGTACTTACGAGCAGTACTTC
TRBV11-2,-,-,TRBJ1-5,CASSLDGTFNQPQHF,TGTGCCAGCAGCTTGGACGGGACTTTCAATCAGCCCCAGCATTTT
TRBV7-2,-,TRBD2,TRBJ2-5,CASSVTLAARGTQYF,TGTGCCAGCAGCGTAACCCTAGCGGCAAGGGGGACCCAGTACTTC
TRBV28,-,TRBD1,TRBJ1-3,CASATWQGAGNTIYF,TGTGCCAGCGCAACATGGCAGGGGGCTGGAAACACCATATATTTT
TRBV2,-,TRBD1,TRBJ1-4,CASSAQGATNEKLFF,TGTGCCAGCAGTGCACAGGGGGCAACTAATGAAAAACTGTTTTTT
TRBV7-2,-,TRBD2,TRBJ2-1,CASSLEEREAIEQFF,TGTGCCAGCAGCTTAGAGGAGCGGGAGGCGATTGAGCAGTTCTTC
TRBV21-1,-,-,TRBJ2-2,CASIRRAFFDTGELFF,TGTGCCAGCATCCGCCGAGCGTTTTTCGACACCGGGGAGCTGTTTTTT
TRBV28,-,TRBD2,TRBJ2-1,CATRLATINEQFF,TGTGCCACCAGACTAGCTACTATCAATGAGCAGTTCTTC
TRBV7-9,-,TRBD1,TRBJ2-5,CASGGTETQYF,TGTGCCTCAGGGGGCACGGAGACCCAGTACTTC
TRBV4-3,-,TRBD2,TRBJ2-5,CASSQARGGGFETQYF,TGCGCCAGCAGCCAAGCGCGGGGGGGCGGGTTCGAGACCCAGTACTTC